Listed below are T cell receptor beta chains from one sample, sequenced in a study of shared clonotypes between healthy human individuals. Assay used: immunoSEQ multiplex PCR; TCRdb lists only in-frame clones, some missing. Of about half a million clones in the sample, 81% were seen once. The sample was PBMCs. The receptor set was obtained from a woman in her thirties or forties in good health. Some clones in this sample may be carry-over from other donors' samples. The CDR3 runs from the conserved cysteine through the conserved F or W. The D gene is left open where the match is weak. Size is stated for part of the rows, as once, few or many counts, or as a class when the clone is expanded.

>18|TRBD2|TRBJ2-1|TRBV2|few
CASRNPGLAGEGYNEQFF
TGTGCCAGCAGAAACCCGGGACTAGCGGGAGAGGGCTACAATGAGCAGTTCTTC
>16|TRBD1|TRBJ1-2|TRBV19|-
CASSTRTGTTNYGYTF
TGTGCCAGTAGTACTCGGACAGGAACTACTAACTATGGCTACACCTTC
>14|-|TRBJ2-1|TRBV7-9|-
CASSPQGGGHEQFF
TGTGCCAGCAGCCCCCAAGGGGGGGGCCATGAGCAGTTCTTC
>14|-|TRBJ2-1|TRBV6-5|few
CASSYGGDYNEQFF
TGTGCCAGCAGTTACGGCGGAGACTACAATGAGCAGTTCTTC
>14|-|TRBJ1-1|TRBV18|-
CASTTSSGDTEAFF
TGTGCCAGCACAACCAGTTCCGGGGACACTGAAGCTTTCTTT
>14|TRBD1|TRBJ2-1|TRBV5-4|-
CASSMTGGVNEQFF
TGTGCCAGCAGCATGACAGGGGGCGTCAATGAGCAGTTCTTC
>15|TRBD1|TRBJ1-2|TRBV5-1|-
CASSLDPGGGYGYTF
TGCGCCAGCAGCTTGGACCCAGGGGGCGGCTATGGCTACACCTTC
>16|-|TRBJ2-3|TRBV5-4|once
CASSLASTRNTDTQYF
TGTGCCAGCAGCTTGGCTAGCACGAGAAACACAGATACGCAGTATTTT
>16|-|TRBJ1-1|TRBV18|-
CASSPGGHQMNTEAFF
TGTGCCAGCTCACCGGGGGGACACCAAATGAACACTGAAGCTTTCTTT
>14|-|TRBJ2-2|TRBV19|once
CASNRPATTGELFF
TGTGCCAGTAATAGGCCAGCAACCACCGGGGAGCTGTTTTTT
>17|TRBD2|TRBJ2-1|TRBV15|-
CATSRDYPQAGVNEQFF
TGTGCCACCAGCAGAGATTACCCCCAAGCGGGAGTTAATGAGCAGTTCTTC
>16|-|TRBJ1-1|TRBV28|-
CASNTKSGSPGAEAFF
TGTGCCAGCAACACAAAATCGGGCTCCCCAGGGGCTGAAGCTTTCTTT
>15|-|TRBJ2-1|TRBV27|-
CASSPDSRSYNEQFF
TGTGCCAGCAGCCCGGACAGCCGCTCCTACAATGAGCAGTTCTTC
>18|TRBD2|TRBJ2-3|TRBV10-2|-
CASRILAEHGSSTDTQYF
TGCGCCAGCAGAATACTAGCGGAGCACGGATCTAGCACAGATACGCAGTATTTT
>17|-|TRBJ2-7|TRBV30|-
CAWSVGLGGNLPGEQYF
TGTGCCTGGAGTGTGGGGTTAGGTGGAAACCTACCGGGGGAGCAGTACTTC
>12|-|TRBJ2-7|TRBV7-8|-
CASSPMVGEQYF
TGTGCCAGCAGCCCCATGGTTGGCGAGCAGTACTTC